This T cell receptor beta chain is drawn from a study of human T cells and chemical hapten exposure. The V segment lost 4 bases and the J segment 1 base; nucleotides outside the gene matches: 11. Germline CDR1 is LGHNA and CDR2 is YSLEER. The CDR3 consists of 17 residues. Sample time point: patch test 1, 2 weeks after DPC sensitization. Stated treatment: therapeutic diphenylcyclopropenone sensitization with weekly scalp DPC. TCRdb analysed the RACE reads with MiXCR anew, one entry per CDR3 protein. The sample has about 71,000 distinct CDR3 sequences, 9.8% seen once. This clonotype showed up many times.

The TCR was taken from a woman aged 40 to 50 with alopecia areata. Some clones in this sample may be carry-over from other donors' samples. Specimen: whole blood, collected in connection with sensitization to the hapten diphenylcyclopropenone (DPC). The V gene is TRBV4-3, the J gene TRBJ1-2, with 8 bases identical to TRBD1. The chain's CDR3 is CASSLWTGSFFNYGYTF. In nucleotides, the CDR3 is TGCGCCAGCAGCCTCTGGACAGGGTCCTTCTTTAACTATGGCTACACCTTC.